Sequencing of this TCR beta chain was carried out in a study of T-cell memory formation after mild COVID-19. TCRdb called the 5' RACE reads again in MiXCR, with one record for every CDR3 protein. The data show approximately 100,000 distinct CDR3 sequences, approximately 12% seen once. As regards this clonotype: No antigen is known for it.

CDR1 is SGHDT and CDR2 is YYEEEE in the germline V gene. V was pared by 5 bases and J by 3 bases, with 4 bases of the junction left unmatched. The CDR3 covers 14 residues. General observations from the study: Contracting CD4+ clones were located mainly in CM and EM, and CD8+ clones in EMRA.

Sequencing was done on a sample of PBMCs or a T cell subset sorted from them (not recorded which). This receptor was taken from a young man who had mild COVID-19 (a few samples of this study predate the infection). Cell type and time point are not known. V gene TRBV5-6 combines with J gene TRBJ1-2, with 10 positions matching TRBD1. The CDR3 reads CASRQTGGDYGYTF. CDR3 coding DNA: TGTGCCAGCAGACAGACAGGGGGCGACTATGGCTACACCTTC.